These T cell receptor beta chains were read from a single sample in a study of blood T cell repertoires in COVID-19. Some clones are missing from TCRdb's copy, which holds only in-frame ones; the method was immunoSEQ multiplex PCR. The repertoire has about 290,000 clones, around nine tenths of them found once; the top ten carry around 10%. The source material was peripheral blood. The receptors here all came from a woman between 25 and 40 years old with COVID-19, enrolled during active disease. Each CDR3 is given with its conserved first and last residue. D genes are given only for firm matches. A row's size may be missing; if present it is once, few, many or a size class.

length,size,V,D,J,DNA,CDR3
16,few,TRBV19,-,TRBJ2-6,TGTGCCAGTAGTATAGATAGAGGGACTGGGGCCAACGTCCTGACTTTC,CASSIDRGTGANVLTF
14,once,TRBV9,TRBD2,TRBJ2-3,TGTGCCAGCAGCGCGACTAGCGGTACAGATACGCAGTATTTT,CASSATSGTDTQYF
13,-,TRBV5-1,-,TRBJ1-1,TGCGCCAGCAGCTTCGACAGGAACACTGAAGCTTTCTTT,CASSFDRNTEAFF
13,once,TRBV6-5,TRBD1,TRBJ1-1,TGTGCCAGCAGATTCGGACAGGGGACTGAAGCTTTCTTT,CASRFGQGTEAFF
12,-,TRBV6-5,-,TRBJ2-7,TGTGCCAGCAGCGATGCCCCGGGGGAGCAGTACTTC,CASSDAPGEQYF
16,-,TRBV24-1,TRBD1,TRBJ2-3,TGTGCCACCAGTGAACGCAGGGGGATTGGGACAGATACGCAGTATTTT,CATSERRGIGTDTQYF
12,-,TRBV29-1,TRBD2,TRBJ2-1,TGCAGCGTTGTCCGCGGGGGGGGTGAGCAGTTCTTC,CSVVRGGGEQFF
17,-,TRBV15,TRBD1,TRBJ1-2,TGTGCCACCAGCACCCGGACAGGGGTTATTTTGAAGGATGGCTACACCTTC,CATSTRTGVILKDGYTF
14,-,TRBV5-5,TRBD1,TRBJ2-1,TGTGCCAGCCTACAGGGGAGAATCTACAATGAGCAGTTCTTC,CASLQGRIYNEQFF
17,-,TRBV7-9,TRBD1,TRBJ2-2,TGTGCCAGCAGCTTCCCCCCGGGGACAGGGCGCACCGGGGAGCTGTTTTTT,CASSFPPGTGRTGELFF
13,few,TRBV11-3,-,TRBJ1-5,TGTGCCAGCGGGGCCGTCCGCAATCAGCCCCAGCATTTT,CASGAVRNQPQHF
17,-,TRBV4-1,TRBD2,TRBJ2-3,TGCGCCAGCAGCTCTCTCCTGGGGGGGGTGACGACAGATACGCAGTATTTT,CASSSLLGGVTTDTQYF
18,-,TRBV7-8,TRBD2,TRBJ2-3,TGTGCCAGCAGCGTCCTCGGGACTAGCGGGGGGACCATTGATACGCAGTATTTT,CASSVLGTSGGTIDTQYF
14,-,TRBV7-9,-,TRBJ2-7,TGTGCCAGCAGCTTAGTGCAGGACTCCTACGAGCAGTACTTC,CASSLVQDSYEQYF
13,few,TRBV30,-,TRBJ1-3,TGTGCCTGGAGACAGGGCGGGGGAAACACCATATATTTT,CAWRQGGGNTIYF
16,-,TRBV19,TRBD1,TRBJ1-1,TGTTCCCAACGCAATCCGGGACAGTGCATGAACACTGAAGCTTTCTTT,CSQRNPGQCMNTEAFF
18,once,TRBV7-2,-,TRBJ1-5,TGTGCCAGCAGCTTAGTCCCGGGAACCCAATGGAGCAATCAGCCCCAGCATTTT,CASSLVPGTQWSNQPQHF
12,few,TRBV6-5,-,TRBJ1-2,TGTGCCAGCTCCTCGGTGGGGGCTGGCTACACCTTC,CASSSVGAGYTF
14,-,TRBV20-1,-,TRBJ1-1,TGCAGTGCTAGTCAAAGGGGTCCCTACACTGAAGCTTTCTTT,CSASQRGPYTEAFF
12,-,TRBV19,-,TRBJ2-7,TGTGCCAGTAGTATAGTGAACCGGGAGCAGTACTTC,CASSIVNREQYF
14,-,TRBV5-4,-,TRBJ1-2,TGTGCCAGCAGCTTGGTGTCTGGGGGGAATGGCTACACCTTC,CASSLVSGGNGYTF
15,-,TRBV19,TRBD1,TRBJ1-1,TGTGCCAGTAGTAGGACAGGGCTCATGAACACTGAAGCTTTCTTT,CASSRTGLMNTEAFF
13,once,TRBV27,-,TRBJ1-2,TGTGCCAGCAGTTTCGGGGTTATGTACGGCTACACCTTC,CASSFGVMYGYTF
17,-,TRBV11-2,-,TRBJ1-1,TGTGCCAGCAGCCCCATCGGTAGGGGGTTAACATCCACTGAAGCTTTCTTT,CASSPIGRGLTSTEAFF
13,many,TRBV6-5,-,TRBJ1-6,TGTGCCAGCAGTTACTCGAGGAGTTCACCCCTCCACTTT,CASSYSRSSPLHF
15,-,TRBV11-2,-,TRBJ2-1,TGTGCCAGCAGCTTCCCAGGGATCTCCTACAATGAGCAGTTCTTC,CASSFPGISYNEQFF
14,-,TRBV18,-,TRBJ2-1,TGTGCCAGCTCAACTAGGGCCTCGAAGGGTGAGCAGTTCTTC,CASSTRASKGEQFF
17,-,TRBV5-4,-,TRBJ2-3,TGTGCCAGCAACCCTGCAGGCCGCCGGTTGAGCACAGATACGCAGTATTTT,CASNPAGRRLSTDTQYF
14,-,TRBV2,TRBD1,TRBJ2-7,TGTGCCAGCAACGACCGGGACAGCTCCTACGAGCAGTACTTC,CASNDRDSSYEQYF
12,once,TRBV30,TRBD1,TRBJ1-6,TGTGCCTGGAGTGCAGAGACAGGGCACCTCCACTTT,CAWSAETGHLHF
17,once,TRBV11-2,TRBD2,TRBJ2-3,TGTGCCAGCAGCCTAGACTGGACTAGCGGGGGATTAGATACGCAGTATTTT,CASSLDWTSGGLDTQYF
15,-,TRBV3-1/TRBV3-2,TRBD2,TRBJ2-2,TGTGCCAGCAGCCAGAGCGGGGGCCACACCGGGGAGCTGTTTTTT,CASSQSGGHTGELFF
14,-,TRBV19,TRBD1,TRBJ1-1,TGTGCCAGTACCCAGGGACAGATAACCCCTGAAGCTTTCTTT,CASTQGQITPEAFF
15,-,TRBV2,-,TRBJ1-6,TGTGCCAGCAGGGACTCAAGCTCCTATAATTCACCCCTCCACTTT,CASRDSSSYNSPLHF
15,-,TRBV24-1,-,TRBJ1-5,TGTGCCACCAGTTCCAATACAGGGTCTTGGCAGCCCCAGCATTTT,CATSSNTGSWQPQHF
15,-,TRBV11-2,-,TRBJ1-2,TGTGCCAGCAGCTTAGTTCCGACAGCCGGCTATGGCTACACCTTC,CASSLVPTAGYGYTF
13,-,TRBV28,-,TRBJ1-1,TGTGCCAGCAGTTATTTTCTCGGCGGTGAAGCTTTCTTT,CASSYFLGGEAFF
16,-,TRBV23-1,-,TRBJ2-7,TGCGCCAGCAGTCAATGGGCCTCGAGGGGGTGCTACGAGCAGTACTTC,CASSQWASRGCYEQYF
13,-,TRBV7-2,TRBD1,TRBJ1-5,TGTGCCAGCAGCGGACAGGGTAATCAGCCCCAGCATTTT,CASSGQGNQPQHF
13,-,TRBV27,-,TRBJ1-2,TGTGCCAGCAGTTTTGCAGATAACTATGGCTACACCTTC,CASSFADNYGYTF
15,-,TRBV5-1,TRBD2,TRBJ2-7,TGCGCCAGCAGCGCTAGCGGGGGGGCCGGCTACGAGCAGTACTTC,CASSASGGAGYEQYF
16,-,TRBV19,TRBD1,TRBJ2-2,TGTGCCAGTAGTCCGCGGACAGGGGGGAACACCGGGGAGCTGTTTTTT,CASSPRTGGNTGELFF
17,-,TRBV7-2,TRBD1,TRBJ2-7,TGTGCCAGCAGCCCTAGGCCGGGACAGGGGGCAAGGTACGAGCAGTACTTC,CASSPRPGQGARYEQYF
15,-,TRBV3-1/TRBV3-2,-,TRBJ1-4,TGTGCCAGCAGCCAAGGGTTACAGTACAATGAAAAACTGTTTTTT,CASSQGLQYNEKLFF
17,-,TRBV9,-,TRBJ1-3,TGTGCCAGCAGCGGTAGTATTAGCCTCGTCTCTGGAAACACCATATATTTT,CASSGSISLVSGNTIYF